This is a list of T cell receptor beta chains from one sample in a study of T cells in localized non-small cell lung cancer. Only in-frame clones appear in the TCRdb table, and some are missing; sequencing was by immunoSEQ multiplex PCR. Among around 15,000 clones listed, around 90% were seen once. The specimen comprised peripheral blood mononuclear cells, sampled before any cancer treatment. The receptors stem from a woman between 35 and 75 years old with stage III lung adenocarcinoma. The CDR3 runs from the conserved cysteine through the conserved F or W. A D gene is named only where the DNA matches it firmly. Part of the rows lack a size; the others show once, few, many or a class for expanded clones.

D gene: NA; clone size: few; J gene: TRBJ1-2; V gene: TRBV6-1; CDR3 DNA: TGTGCCTGTGGCCCAGGGGCCGAGAACGGAGGCTACACCTTC; CDR3 protein: CACGPGAENGGYTF
D gene: NA; clone size: NA; J gene: TRBJ1-1; V gene: TRBV4-3; CDR3 DNA: TGCGCCAGCAGCCAAGGGTCGACAGGGAACACTGAAGCTTTCTTT; CDR3 protein: CASSQGSTGNTEAFF
D gene: TRBD1; clone size: NA; J gene: TRBJ1-1; V gene: TRBV9; CDR3 DNA: TGTGCCAGCAGCGAGGGGGCGGGAGCTAACAAGAACACTGAAGCTTTCTTT; CDR3 protein: CASSEGAGANKNTEAFF
D gene: NA; clone size: NA; J gene: TRBJ2-7; V gene: TRBV11-2; CDR3 DNA: TGTGCCAGCAGCCCGGCCTACGAGCAGTACTTC; CDR3 protein: CASSPAYEQYF
D gene: NA; clone size: NA; J gene: TRBJ2-5; V gene: TRBV11-2; CDR3 DNA: TGTGCCAGCAGCTTAGTCGGTGGGGGCCAGTACTTC; CDR3 protein: CASSLVGGGQYF
D gene: NA; clone size: once; J gene: TRBJ1-5; V gene: TRBV7-2; CDR3 DNA: TGTGCCAGCAGCTTAAATTCTGGGAGGCCCCAGCATTTT; CDR3 protein: CASSLNSGRPQHF
D gene: TRBD1; clone size: NA; J gene: TRBJ1-2; V gene: TRBV7-8; CDR3 DNA: TGTGCCAGCAGCCCTCTCACCCGACAGGGGGCGAAAGAGGGCTACACCTTC; CDR3 protein: CASSPLTRQGAKEGYTF
D gene: TRBD1; clone size: NA; J gene: TRBJ1-1; V gene: TRBV5-1; CDR3 DNA: TGCGCCAGCAGCTTTTCACAGGGGCAGACTGAAGCTTTCTTT; CDR3 protein: CASSFSQGQTEAFF
D gene: NA; clone size: NA; J gene: TRBJ1-5; V gene: TRBV19; CDR3 DNA: TGTGCCAGTAAAGGGGGTAGACAGAACAATCAGCCCCAGCATTTT; CDR3 protein: CASKGGRQNNQPQHF
D gene: TRBD1; clone size: NA; J gene: TRBJ2-1; V gene: TRBV7-2; CDR3 DNA: TGTGCCAGCAGCAGTGACAGGGGGCGGATCAATGAGCAGTTCTTC; CDR3 protein: CASSSDRGRINEQFF
D gene: TRBD1; clone size: NA; J gene: TRBJ2-3; V gene: TRBV28; CDR3 DNA: TGTGCCAGCTGGGGACAGCCCCTTGTTTCGCAGTATTTT; CDR3 protein: CASWGQPLVSQYF
D gene: TRBD2; clone size: NA; J gene: TRBJ2-2; V gene: TRBV4-2; CDR3 DNA: TGTGCCAGCAGCCAAGAGGAAGGACTAGCGGGGGGGAACACCGGGGAGCTGTTTTTT; CDR3 protein: CASSQEEGLAGGNTGELFF
D gene: NA; clone size: NA; J gene: TRBJ1-6; V gene: TRBV9; CDR3 DNA: TGTGCCAGCAGCGGCCCACAGGGAAGGAATTCACCCCTCCACTTT; CDR3 protein: CASSGPQGRNSPLHF
D gene: NA; clone size: once; J gene: TRBJ2-5; V gene: TRBV5-5; CDR3 DNA: TGTGCCAGCAGCCGTCTGAAAGAACGGGAGACCCAGTACTTC; CDR3 protein: CASSRLKERETQYF
D gene: TRBD1; clone size: NA; J gene: TRBJ1-4; V gene: TRBV7-9; CDR3 DNA: TGTGCCAGCAGCTTAAGGGACAGGGGGCAAGAAAAACTGTTTTTT; CDR3 protein: CASSLRDRGQEKLFF
D gene: NA; clone size: NA; J gene: TRBJ2-1; V gene: TRBV5-1; CDR3 DNA: TGCGCCAGCAGCTTGGAACTAGCATCCTACAATGAGCAGTTCTTC; CDR3 protein: CASSLELASYNEQFF
D gene: NA; clone size: NA; J gene: TRBJ2-3; V gene: TRBV5-4; CDR3 DNA: TGTGCCAGCAGCTCCCGGGCCCAGGGCACAGATACGCAGTATTTT; CDR3 protein: CASSSRAQGTDTQYF
D gene: TRBD1; clone size: NA; J gene: TRBJ2-4; V gene: TRBV11-2; CDR3 DNA: TGTGCCAGCAGCAACAGGGGTGGATCCAAAAACATTCAGTACTTC; CDR3 protein: CASSNRGGSKNIQYF
D gene: NA; clone size: NA; J gene: TRBJ1-5; V gene: TRBV6-5; CDR3 DNA: TGTGCCAGCAGAAGGGATGCTTATAGCAATCAGCCCCAGCATTTT; CDR3 protein: CASRRDAYSNQPQHF
D gene: NA; clone size: NA; J gene: TRBJ1-5; V gene: TRBV19; CDR3 DNA: TGTGCCAGTAAGGGCGCAAATCAGCCCCAGCATTTT; CDR3 protein: CASKGANQPQHF
D gene: NA; clone size: NA; J gene: TRBJ2-5; V gene: TRBV15; CDR3 DNA: TGTGCCACCAGCACAACAGGGTTAGAGGAGACCCAGTACTTC; CDR3 protein: CATSTTGLEETQYF
D gene: NA; clone size: NA; J gene: TRBJ2-6; V gene: TRBV5-1; CDR3 DNA: TGCGCCAGCAGCTTTGGGGTCCCTGGGGCCAACGTCCTGACTTTC; CDR3 protein: CASSFGVPGANVLTF
D gene: NA; clone size: NA; J gene: TRBJ1-5; V gene: TRBV11-3; CDR3 DNA: TGTGCCAGCAGCCCAATGCTTTATAGCAATCAGCCCCAGCATTTT; CDR3 protein: CASSPMLYSNQPQHF
D gene: NA; clone size: NA; J gene: TRBJ1-4; V gene: TRBV19; CDR3 DNA: TGTGCCAGTAGACATCGACATCTCGGCAGTGAAAAACTGTTTTTT; CDR3 protein: CASRHRHLGSEKLFF
D gene: TRBD2; clone size: NA; J gene: TRBJ2-3; V gene: TRBV27; CDR3 DNA: TGTGCCAGCAGTTTAGGCGGGAGGGCGGGAGATACGCAGTATTTT; CDR3 protein: CASSLGGRAGDTQYF
D gene: NA; clone size: NA; J gene: TRBJ1-1; V gene: TRBV5-5; CDR3 DNA: TGTGCCAGCAGCTTGGACCGGGGGCCTGAAGCTTTCTTT; CDR3 protein: CASSLDRGPEAFF
D gene: TRBD1; clone size: NA; J gene: TRBJ1-6; V gene: TRBV28; CDR3 DNA: TGTGCCAGCAGTCCGTGGGACAGGCGTAATTCACCCCTCCACTTT; CDR3 protein: CASSPWDRRNSPLHF
D gene: NA; clone size: NA; J gene: TRBJ1-2; V gene: TRBV28; CDR3 DNA: TGTGCCAGCAGTTTAGTAGGGCCGGGTGGCTACACCTTC; CDR3 protein: CASSLVGPGGYTF
D gene: NA; clone size: NA; J gene: TRBJ2-2; V gene: TRBV6-5; CDR3 DNA: TGTGCCAGCAGTTACTCGATCGGGGCGTCCGGGGAGCTGTTTTTT; CDR3 protein: CASSYSIGASGELFF
D gene: NA; clone size: NA; J gene: TRBJ2-2; V gene: TRBV15; CDR3 DNA: TGTGCCACCAGTAGGGGGACCGGGGAGCTGTTTTTT; CDR3 protein: CATSRGTGELFF
D gene: NA; clone size: once; J gene: TRBJ2-7; V gene: TRBV4-1; CDR3 DNA: TGCGCCAGCAGCCACTTACATGGGGCCTACGAGCAGTACTTC; CDR3 protein: CASSHLHGAYEQYF
D gene: NA; clone size: NA; J gene: TRBJ1-2; V gene: TRBV7-9; CDR3 DNA: TGTGCCATTATAGTCGGGGAGGACTATGGCTACACCTTC; CDR3 protein: CAIIVGEDYGYTF
D gene: NA; clone size: NA; J gene: TRBJ2-7; V gene: TRBV18; CDR3 DNA: TGTGCCAGCTCACCACAGGGGCCAGGGGTTGGCGAGCAGTACTTC; CDR3 protein: CASSPQGPGVGEQYF
D gene: TRBD1; clone size: NA; J gene: TRBJ2-3; V gene: TRBV19; CDR3 DNA: TGTGCCAGTAGTTGGCCGGGACAGGGCTACCGGGGGCAGTATTTT; CDR3 protein: CASSWPGQGYRGQYF
D gene: NA; clone size: NA; J gene: TRBJ1-1; V gene: TRBV11-2; CDR3 DNA: TGTGCCAGCAGCTTAACTCCTGGATCAAACAACAAAGCTTTCTTT; CDR3 protein: CASSLTPGSNNKAFF
D gene: NA; clone size: once; J gene: TRBJ1-1; V gene: TRBV11-2; CDR3 DNA: TGTGCCAGCAGCCACGAACCGAACACTGAAGCTTTCTTT; CDR3 protein: CASSHEPNTEAFF
D gene: NA; clone size: NA; J gene: TRBJ2-6; V gene: TRBV19; CDR3 DNA: TGTGCCAGTACCCCGAGGTCGTGGGGGGCTGGGGCCAACGTCCTGACTTTC; CDR3 protein: CASTPRSWGAGANVLTF